These T cell receptor beta chains were read from a single sample in a study of response to subunit inactivated influenza vaccine. MiXCR, applied by TCRdb to the RT-PCR reads, yields one record per CDR3 protein. The sample consists of about 530,000 distinct CDR3 sequences, 10% to 15% of them appearing once. Sample: PBMCs from blood, taken on the day of vaccination. The receptors were sampled from a man aged 45-65 years who received an inactivated influenza vaccine. The conserved cysteine and the conserved F or W are not part of the CDR3 here.

J: TRBJ2-1
length: 17
V: TRBV10-3
CDR3: AISVTGTASGTGYNEQF

J: TRBJ1-1
length: 12
V: TRBV12-3/TRBV12-4
CDR3: ASSLSRAFTEAF

J: TRBJ2-2
length: 15
V: TRBV20-1
CDR3: SARALAGLQNTGELF

J: TRBJ2-1
length: 13
V: TRBV20-1
CDR3: SAHLEGGLYNEQF

J: TRBJ2-7
length: 12
V: TRBV2
CDR3: ASSERDWGSEQY

J: TRBJ2-1
length: 14
V: TRBV10-3
CDR3: AISDYGAGGPNEQF

J: TRBJ1-5
length: 12
V: TRBV12-3/TRBV12-4
CDR3: ASRWTGGNQPQH

J: TRBJ2-2
length: 14
V: TRBV20-1
CDR3: SARLLAGGNTGELF

J: TRBJ2-1
length: 11
V: TRBV24-1
CDR3: ATSDFSKTEQF

J: TRBJ2-3
length: 13
V: TRBV11-2
CDR3: ASSLYPMATDTQY

J: TRBJ1-1
length: 10
V: TRBV24-1
CDR3: ATGDRTTEAF

J: TRBJ1-4
length: 14
V: TRBV6-1
CDR3: ASNQPHRGGVEKLF

J: TRBJ1-2
length: 13
V: TRBV7-3
CDR3: ASSLYGTGGYGYT

J: TRBJ1-4
length: 13
V: TRBV6-1
CDR3: ASADSGGIGEKLF

J: TRBJ2-1
length: 13
V: TRBV6-1
CDR3: ASSREIQGADEQF

J: TRBJ2-7
length: 11
V: TRBV3-1
CDR3: ASSQDLQGEQY

J: TRBJ2-3
length: 12
V: TRBV6-5
CDR3: ASSPSLGADTQY

J: TRBJ2-2
length: 15
V: TRBV4-1
CDR3: ASSQVVAGTNTGELF

J: TRBJ2-7
length: 12
V: TRBV12-3/TRBV12-4
CDR3: ASSLGVWGLEQY

J: TRBJ2-3
length: 13
V: TRBV5-1
CDR3: ASSWGTGSADTQY

J: TRBJ1-1
length: 12
V: TRBV28
CDR3: ASSFVGPGTEAF

J: TRBJ2-7
length: 15
V: TRBV29-1
CDR3: SVFTAPTGTGGYEQY

J: TRBJ2-7
length: 11
V: TRBV12-3/TRBV12-4
CDR3: ASSYYGTYEQY

J: TRBJ2-3
length: 13
V: TRBV7-9
CDR3: ASSTSGGASKGQY

J: TRBJ2-1
length: 15
V: TRBV2
CDR3: ASSATPGLAGYNEQF

J: TRBJ2-7
length: 13
V: TRBV28
CDR3: ASRPGDRGAYEQY

J: TRBJ2-7
length: 13
V: TRBV20-1
CDR3: SARSTGGAGNEQY

J: TRBJ1-1
length: 10
V: TRBV12-3/TRBV12-4
CDR3: ATRQENTEAF

J: TRBJ2-2
length: 14
V: TRBV5-6
CDR3: ASRSTSRDNTGELF